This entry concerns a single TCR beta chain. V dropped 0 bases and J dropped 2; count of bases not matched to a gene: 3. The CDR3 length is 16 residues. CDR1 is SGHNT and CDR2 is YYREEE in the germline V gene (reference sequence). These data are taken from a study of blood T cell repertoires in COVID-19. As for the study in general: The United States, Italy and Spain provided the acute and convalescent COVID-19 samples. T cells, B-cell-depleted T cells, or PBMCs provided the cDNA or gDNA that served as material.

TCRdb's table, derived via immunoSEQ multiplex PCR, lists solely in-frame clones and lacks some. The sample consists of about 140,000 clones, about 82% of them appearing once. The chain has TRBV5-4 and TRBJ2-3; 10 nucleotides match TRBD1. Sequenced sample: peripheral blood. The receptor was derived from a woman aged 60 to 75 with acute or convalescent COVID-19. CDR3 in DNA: TGTGCCAGCAGCTTGGGACAGGGGGCAGTCACAGATACGCAGTATTTT. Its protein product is CASSLGQGAVTDTQYF.